This TCR beta chain appears in the sequencing data of a study of T cell responses to AZD1222 COVID-19 vaccine. CDR1 and CDR2 from the germline V gene are WNHNN and SYGVQD (reference sequence). CDR3 length equals 15 residues. With 7 bases removed from V and 6 bases from J, the gap between germline ends came to 18 bases. The assay was immunoSEQ multiplex PCR, and TCRdb's table has in-frame clones only and misses some. The repertoire holds roughly 170,000 clones, around nine tenths seen once, with less than 3% in the top ten. The specimen was peripheral blood, collected on day 0 of AZD1222 vaccination. This sequence joins TRBV10-1 and TRBJ2-2; no firm D call. This sequence was found in an adult in good health. In nucleotides, the CDR3 is TGCGCCAGCAAAGGACCTACGCTTAACTCCGGGGAGCTGTTTTTT. Its translation: CASKGPTLNSGELFF.